This section outlines one TCR beta chain sequence together with its context. Libraries were prepared by immunoSEQ multiplex PCR; TCRdb keeps only in-frame clonotypes and omits some of them. Here the sample spans 37,000 or so clones, about 90% being singletons. This entry belongs to a study of T cell clonotyping in hematopoietic cell transplantation. Between the trimmed V and J ends, which lost 5 bases and 15 bases, there was a span of 14 bases. The CDR3 runs to 11 residues. Germline CDR1 is MDHEN and CDR2 is SYDVKM. The gene calls are TRBV28 and TRBJ2-1, with no clear D. The TCR comes from a woman between 35 and 50 years old in good health. Some clones in this sample may be carry-over from other donors' samples. The sequencing input was peripheral blood mononuclear cells. This chain's CDR3 is CASSLTAARFF. Written as DNA, the CDR3 is TGTGCCAGCAGTCTCACCGCTGCCCGGTTCTTC.